What follows is one T cell receptor (beta chain) and its context. Its antigen remains unknown. The data stem from a study of T cells in Graves' hyperthyroidism and ophthalmopathy. Looking at the study overall: At the time of initial diagnosis and before any treatment, peripheral blood was collected.

Broader study findings: Ophthalmopathy onset followed model prediction by a median about seven months. The blood repertoire included most of the expanded thyroid clonotypes above 0.001.

The CDR3 runs 16 residues. V was shortened by 1 base and J by 0 bases, with 10 bases between the two germline ends. The germline V gene has CDR1 MNHNS and CDR2 SASEGT. TCR beta CDR3 sequences were amplified from RNA transcripts. Using the HTBI primer set, a first-round RT-PCR was run on the TCR CDR3. MiXCR, applied by TCRdb to the multiplex PCR reads, yields one record per CDR3 protein. Of roughly 700,000 distinct CDR3 sequences listed, 14% are singletons. In patients aged 18 to 65, hyperthyroidism was newly diagnosed, with duration under 2 months. The genes are TRBV6-1 and TRBJ2-1; D is perhaps TRBD2 (6 bases). This receptor was identified in a woman aged 18-29 years with Graves' hyperthyroidism. Sequences were obtained from blood. The CDR3 nucleotides are TGTGCCAGCAGTGAAGTCCCTAGCGACTCCTACAATGAGCAGTTCTTC. It codes for CASSEVPSDSYNEQFF.